This section outlines one T cell receptor beta chain sequence together with its context. CDR3 length: 15 residues. Germline V lookup: CDR1 MNHNS, CDR2 SASEGT. V lost 6 bases to trimming and J lost 0 bases, with 12 bases between them. The data are from a study of regulatory T cells in long-lasting Graves disease. Study-level information: The study counted Graves' disease as persistent given over 5 years of antithyroid drugs and positive TSH receptor antibodies.

Time point indicated: persistent/refractory GD, antithyroid drugs over 5 years with positive TRAb. From PBMCs, RNA was extracted and then used to make the TCR library. CDR3-region Arm-PCR and iRepertoire HTBI primers produced the TCR beta libraries. TCRdb analysed the multiplex PCR reads with MiXCR anew, one entry per CDR3 protein. Here the sample spans roughly 400,000 distinct CDR3 sequences, under 25% being singletons. The rearrangement links TRBV6-1 to TRBJ1-3, with D possibly being TRBD1 (5 bases). This clonotype was sampled from a female donor with Graves disease. The sample was peripheral blood mononuclear cells (PBMCs), taken when the disease was refractory, from a patient treated with antithyroid drugs. In DNA form, the CDR3 reads TGTGCCAGCAGCCTCGCCGGGGGCTCTGGAAACACCATATATTTT. Its translation is CASSLAGGSGNTIYF.